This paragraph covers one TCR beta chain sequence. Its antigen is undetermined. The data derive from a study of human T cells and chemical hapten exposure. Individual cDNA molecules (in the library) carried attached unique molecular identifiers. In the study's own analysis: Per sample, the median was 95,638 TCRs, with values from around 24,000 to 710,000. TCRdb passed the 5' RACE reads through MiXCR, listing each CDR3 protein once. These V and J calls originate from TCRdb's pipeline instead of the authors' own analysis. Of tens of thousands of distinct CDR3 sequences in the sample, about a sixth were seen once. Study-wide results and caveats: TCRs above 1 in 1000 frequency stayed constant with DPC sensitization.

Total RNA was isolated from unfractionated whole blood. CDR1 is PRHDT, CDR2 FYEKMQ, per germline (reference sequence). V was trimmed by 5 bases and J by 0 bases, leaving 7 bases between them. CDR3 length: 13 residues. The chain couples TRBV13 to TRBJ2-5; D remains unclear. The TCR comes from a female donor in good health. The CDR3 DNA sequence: TGTGCCAGCAGCCAACGGCACCAAGAGACCCAGTACTTC. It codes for CASSQRHQETQYF. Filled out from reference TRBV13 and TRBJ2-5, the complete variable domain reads AAGVIQSPRHLIKEKRETATLKCYPIPRHDTVYWYQQGPGQDPQFLISFYEKMQSDKGSIPDRFSAQQFSDYHSELNMSSLELGDSALYFCASSQRHQETQYFGPGTRLLVL.